The 20 T cell receptor beta chains below come from one sample, sequenced in a study of T cells in Graves' hyperthyroidism and ophthalmopathy. RNA transcripts were the template for amplifying TCR beta CDR3 regions. First-round RT-PCR with HTBI primers amplified the TCR CDR3 region. TCRdb passed the multiplex PCR reads through MiXCR, listing each CDR3 protein once. The table has approximately 410,000 distinct CDR3 sequences, roughly 15% seen once. The sequenced sample was blood. The receptors derive from a man aged 18 to 29 with Graves' ophthalmopathy.

The rearrangement joins TRBV5-6 to TRBJ2-6; TRBD1 agrees at 7 bases. This CDR3 contains 17 residues. J gave up 2 bases and V 3 bases, and 8 bases lay outside the gene matches. Germline CDR1 SGHDT, CDR2 YYEEEE. Here the CDR3 DNA reads TGTGCCAGCAGCTACGGACAGGCGGCTGCTGGGGCCAACGTCCTGACTTTC. It is translated as CASSYGQAAAGANVLTF. Using reference TRBV5-6 and TRBJ2-6 for the parts outside the CDR3, the full variable domain is DAGVTQSPTHLIKTRGQQVTLRCSPKSGHDTVSWYQQALGQGPQFIFQYYEEEERQRGNFPDRFSGHQFPNYSSELNVNALLLGDSALYLCASSYGQAAAGANVLTFGAGSRLTVL.

About this clonotype: A much larger clone lies a single base off, so this may be a read error. J is TRBJ1-3 and V is TRBV12-5; no clear D gene. This CDR3 spans 13 amino acids. The germline V gene encodes CDR1 LGHNT and CDR2 FRNRAP. CDR3 amino acids: CTSALLLGDTIYF. As DNA, the CDR3 is TGTACTAGTGCTCTACTCCTTGGGGACACCATATATTTT.

As for this clonotype: One end of the junction does not line up with germline, which may come from a read error. The V gene is TRBV6-2 or TRBV6-3, the J gene TRBJ2-5; 14 nucleotides line up with TRBD2. CDR3 length: 16 amino acids. Germline CDR1 reads MNHEY; CDR2 reads SVGEGT. The CDR3 region has the DNA TGCGCCAGCAGTGTAGGGACTAGCGGGAGTCAAGGGACCCAGTACTTC. Its protein product is CASSVGTSGSQGTQYF.

This clonotype was detected ten times or more. The chain's CDR3 is CASSGTVTRNTEAFF. In DNA, the CDR3 is TGTGCCAGCAGTGGGACAGTCACTCGGAACACTGAAGCTTTCTTT. The chain couples TRBV2 to TRBJ1-1; TRBD1 is a possible D gene (6 bases). The germline V gene encodes CDR1 SNHLY and CDR2 FYNNEI. This CDR3 spans 15 amino acids. V was pared by 4 bases and J by 1 base, with 13 bases between. Complete variable domain (other parts from reference TRBV2 and TRBJ1-1): EPEVTQTPSHQVTQMGQEVILRCVPISNHLYFYWYRQILGQKVEFLVSFYNNEISEKSEIFDDQFSVERPDGSNFTLKIRSTKLEDSAMYFCASSGTVTRNTEAFFGQGTRLTVV.

This clonotype has more than one count but fewer than ten. The V and J genes are TRBV6-1 and TRBJ1-2; D is perhaps TRBD1 (5 bases). The CDR3 spans 14 residues. V shed 5 bases and J shed 0 bases, with 10 bases lying between them. Germline V CDR1 and CDR2: MNHNS, SASEGT. The DNA for the CDR3 is TGTGCCAGCAGTTATGGGGGATCTAACTATGGCTACACCTTC. This encodes CASSYGGSNYGYTF.

This clonotype was found a few times. The chain joins TRBV4-1 to TRBJ2-1; no definite D call. Between the trimmed V and J ends, which lost 0 bases and 6 bases, there was a span of 3 bases. The V gene's germline CDR1 is MGHRA and CDR2 YSYEKL. The CDR3 runs to 12 residues. CDR3 DNA: TGCGCCAGCAGCCAAGACGGCAATGAGCAGTTCTTC. Amino acids: CASSQDGNEQFF.

The chain combines TRBV15 with TRBJ2-3, with 9 bases lining up with TRBD2. CDR3 length: 17 residues. V shed 0 bases and J 2 bases; nucleotides not matched to a gene: 6. Germline V gives CDR1 LNHNV, CDR2 YYDKDF (reference sequence). Written as DNA, the CDR3 is TGTGCCACCAGCAGAGAATACCTAGCGGGGTTCACAGATACGCAGTATTTT. Translating gives CATSREYLAGFTDTQYF.

The chain combines TRBV9 with TRBJ1-2; TRBD1 might be the D (5 bases). This CDR3 contains 16 residues. Germline V gene data show CDR1 as SGDLS and CDR2 as YYNGEE. Trimming took 0 bases from V and 8 from J, leaving 20 bases between them. The CDR3 coding sequence is TGTGCCAGCAGCGTAGAGTGGCCAGGGAGAAATGGCGGCTACACCTTC. Its protein product is CASSVEWPGRNGGYTF.

This clonotype was counted a few times. This sequence joins TRBV24-1 and TRBJ2-2; 8 bases match TRBD2. This CDR3 spans 18 amino acids. Germline CDR1 reads KGHDR; CDR2 reads SFDVKD. The trim removed 3 bases at V and 4 bases at J, leaving 12 bases unmatched. The CDR3 coding sequence is TGTGCCACCAGTGATGGCCTCTATAAGCGGGGGCCCACCGGGGAGCTGTTTTTT. Amino acid sequence: CATSDGLYKRGPTGELFF.

The chain couples TRBV29-1 to TRBJ2-7, with 7 positions matching TRBD2. V lost 1 base to trimming and J lost 3 bases; unmatched junction nucleotides: 12. Germline values: CDR1 SQVTM, CDR2 ANQGSEA. This CDR3 comprises 16 residues. Here the CDR3 reads CSVEGWKTQRGYEQYF. CDR3 DNA sequence: TGCAGCGTTGAAGGGTGGAAGACTCAGCGGGGCTACGAGCAGTACTTC.

This clonotype was seen many times. The chain couples TRBV7-9 to TRBJ2-2; TRBD2 matches at 11 bases. The CDR3 covers 16 residues. The V and J ends lost 5 bases and 9 bases, in that order; junction bases with no gene match: 11. Germline V gene sequence: CDR1 SEHNR, CDR2 FQNEAQ (reference sequence). CDR3 loop: CASSRPGLADTRELFF. The DNA for the CDR3 is TGTGCCAGCAGCCGGCCGGGACTAGCGGATACTCGGGAGCTGTTTTTT.

This clonotype has only a few counts. The chain recombines TRBV6-5 with TRBJ1-1; 8 bases align to TRBD1. Germline V gene lookup returns CDR1 MNHEY and CDR2 SVGAGI. The V segment lost 1 base and the J segment 5 bases; nucleotides outside the gene matches: 6. The CDR3 runs to 15 residues. In DNA form, the CDR3 reads TGTGCCAGCAGTTACTTCTCAGGGGGCAGGACTGAAGCTTTCTTT. Translated, it gives CASSYFSGGRTEAFF.

This clonotype was seen at least ten times. V usage is TRBV28 and J usage is TRBJ2-7; no clear D. The V and J ends lost 3 bases and 3 bases respectively, with 9 bases between them. CDR3 size: 13 residues. Germline CDR1 is MDHEN and CDR2 is SYDVKM. The CDR3 DNA reads TGTGCCAGCAGTTTCCCAGACGGCTACGAGCAGTACTTC. This translates into CASSFPDGYEQYF.

This clonotype has only a few counts. This rearrangement joins TRBV6-1 to TRBJ2-7; 8 bases are shared with TRBD1. Trimming at V came to 2 bases and at J to 3 bases, leaving 3 bases not matched to a gene. Germline V gives CDR1 MNHNS, CDR2 SASEGT. The CDR3 length is 14 residues. The CDR3, as DNA: TGTGCCAGCAGTGAATTCGGACAGGGCTACGAGCAGTACTTC. It is translated as CASSEFGQGYEQYF.

The J gene is TRBJ2-7, the V gene TRBV11-1; D is tentatively TRBD1 or TRBD2 (6 bases each). The CDR3 extends over 14 amino acids. Deletions cut 7 bases from V and 7 bases from J, with 20 bases between. CDR1 and CDR2 (germline): SGHAT, FQDESV (reference sequence). CDR3 in DNA: TGTGCCAGCACCTCAACTGTGGGGGGCCGGGAGCAGTACTTC. Translated, it gives CASTSTVGGREQYF.

This clonotype appeared many times. The chain is built from TRBV5-1 and TRBJ2-7; D unresolved. CDR1 and CDR2 from the germline V gene are SGHRS and YFSETQ. V shed 0 bases and J shed 1 base, with 8 bases lying between them. The CDR3 consists of 14 residues. This chain's CDR3 is CASSLASVSYEQYF. CDR3 bases: TGCGCCAGCAGCTTGGCTTCAGTATCCTACGAGCAGTACTTC.

This clonotype was seen repeatedly, ten times or more. The limits of the CDR3 on the DNA are not certain, so only TCRdb's listed CDR3 is given. The V gene is TRBV19, the J gene TRBJ1-2; TRBD1 is the table's D call, not checked against the DNA. Germline CDR1 LNHDA, CDR2 SQIVND (reference sequence). The CDR3 numbers 15 amino acids, ends counted. The CDR3 region is CASTFGPGGNYGYTF.

This clonotype was counted between two and nine times. The CDR3, as DNA: TGCGCCAGTGACGGGACAGTCAAAAGCAATCAGCCCCAGCATTTT. It is translated as CASDGTVKSNQPQHF. The chain joins TRBV10-1 to TRBJ1-5, with TRBD1 matching 7 bases. The germline V gene encodes CDR1 WNHNN and CDR2 SYGVQD (reference sequence). V gave up 9 bases and J gave up 1 base; unmatched junction bases: 9. The CDR3 runs to 15 residues.

The chain employs TRBV6-5 and TRBJ1-5, with TRBD1 matching 10 bases. The CDR3 is made up of 13 amino acids. The V gene end was trimmed by 4 bases and the J gene end by 7 bases; junction bases not matched to a gene: 1. Germline CDR1 is MNHEY and CDR2 is SVGAGI. CDR3 amino acids: CASSWTGGQPQHF. In nucleotides, the CDR3 is TGTGCCAGCAGTTGGACAGGGGGGCAGCCCCAGCATTTT.

The CDR3 DNA sequence: TGCAGTGTTGGACTAGCGGCCCAAGAGACCCAGTACTTC. Translated: CSVGLAAQETQYF. The J gene is TRBJ2-5, the V gene TRBV20-1; 10 bases match TRBD2. CDR1 and CDR2 (germline): DFQATT, SNEGSKA (reference sequence). The CDR3 is 13 amino acids. J lost 1 base, V lost 7 bases, and 3 bases had no gene match.